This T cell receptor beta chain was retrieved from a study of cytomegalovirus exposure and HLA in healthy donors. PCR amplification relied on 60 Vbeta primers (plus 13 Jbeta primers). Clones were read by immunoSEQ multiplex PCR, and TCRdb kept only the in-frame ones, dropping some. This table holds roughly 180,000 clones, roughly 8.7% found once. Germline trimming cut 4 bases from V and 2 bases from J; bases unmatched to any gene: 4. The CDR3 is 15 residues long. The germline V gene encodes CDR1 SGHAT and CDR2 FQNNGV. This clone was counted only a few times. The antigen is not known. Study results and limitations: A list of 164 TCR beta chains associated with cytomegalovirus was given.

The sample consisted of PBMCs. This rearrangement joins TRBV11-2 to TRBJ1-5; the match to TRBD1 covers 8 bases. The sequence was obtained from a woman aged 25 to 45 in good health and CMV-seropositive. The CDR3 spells CASSSQGAGNQPQHF. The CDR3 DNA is TGTGCCAGCAGCTCTCAGGGGGCCGGCAATCAGCCCCAGCATTTT.